Listed below are T cell receptor beta chains from one sample, sequenced in a study of blood T cell repertoires in COVID-19. Clones were read by immunoSEQ multiplex PCR, and TCRdb kept only the in-frame ones, dropping some. The table includes approximately 220,000 clones, approximately 83% detected once. The sequencing input was PBMCs or T cells enriched from blood (not recorded which). These TCRs come from a woman aged 40 to 50 who had been exposed to COVID-19. Both conserved end residues are part of each CDR3. The D gene is left open where the match is weak. A row's size may be missing; if present it is once, few, many or a size class.

cdr3_nt,cdr3_aa,v_call,clone_size,d_call,j_call
TGTGCCAGCAGTTCTCATGCCGGGACACTCTCCTATGGCTACACCTTC,CASSSHAGTLSYGYTF,TRBV6-5,.,.,TRBJ1-2
TGTGCCAGCAGCTCGCGGACAGGGCCAGAGACCCAGTACTTC,CASSSRTGPETQYF,TRBV7-6,.,TRBD1,TRBJ2-5
TGTGCCAGCTCACCAGTGCGAACAGGGGGAGAGACCCAGTACTTC,CASSPVRTGGETQYF,TRBV18,.,TRBD1,TRBJ2-5
TGTGCCAGCAGCGTGGACAGGGGTGGCTACACCTTC,CASSVDRGGYTF,TRBV2,few,TRBD1,TRBJ1-2
TGTGCCAGCAGTTACTCGCGGGGGACGGGAGAGACCCAGTACTTC,CASSYSRGTGETQYF,TRBV6-5,once,TRBD2,TRBJ2-5
TGTGCCAGTAGTAAGGTGGGGCCTAGCGGGGAATATGAGCAGTTCTTC,CASSKVGPSGEYEQFF,TRBV19,.,TRBD2,TRBJ2-1
TGCAGCGCTCAGGGTTCCTCCGGGACCCAGTACTTC,CSAQGSSGTQYF,TRBV29-1,.,.,TRBJ2-5
TGTGCCAGTAGTTACGACGGGGGATCTAACTATGGCTACACCTTC,CASSYDGGSNYGYTF,TRBV19,.,.,TRBJ1-2
TGTGCCAGCACTGAACTCGGTGGGGCGGCAGCTTTCTTT,CASTELGGAAAFF,TRBV2,.,.,TRBJ1-1
TGTGCCAGCTCGCCGAGGACTAGCGGGGAAGTAGATACGCAGTATTTT,CASSPRTSGEVDTQYF,TRBV18,.,TRBD2,TRBJ2-3
TGTGCCAGCAGCATAACGGGGGGGCCGTCGTACACCGGGGAGCTGTTTTTT,CASSITGGPSYTGELFF,TRBV21-1,.,.,TRBJ2-2
TGTGCCAGCAGTAGGACACCCGATAGCAATCAGCCCCAGCATTTT,CASSRTPDSNQPQHF,TRBV9,once,.,TRBJ1-5
TGTGCCAGCAGCCAATCGGATGGCAGGGCACAGCCCCAGCATTTT,CASSQSDGRAQPQHF,TRBV16,once,.,TRBJ1-5
TGTGCCAGTAGGATGGGGGGGCGCGGGTCGTTTGAAAAACTGTTTTTT,CASRMGGRGSFEKLFF,TRBV19,.,.,TRBJ1-4
TGTGCCAGCAGCTTACCCGCCCGGGGCGGGAAAACTGAAGCTTTCTTT,CASSLPARGGKTEAFF,TRBV5-4,.,.,TRBJ1-1
TGTGCCAGTAGTCCGGGGACTAGCTCTACGCAGTATTTT,CASSPGTSSTQYF,TRBV19,.,TRBD2,TRBJ2-3
TGTGCCAGCAGCGGGGACATTGGGGATCAGCCCCAGCATTTT,CASSGDIGDQPQHF,TRBV2,.,.,TRBJ1-5
TGTGCCAGCAGCCACCTGGAGGGGGCCTATGGCTACACCTTC,CASSHLEGAYGYTF,TRBV3-1/TRBV3-2,.,TRBD1,TRBJ1-2
TGCAGTGCTAGTAGACTAGCGGGGGGTAGCACAGATACGCAGTATTTT,CSASRLAGGSTDTQYF,TRBV20-1,.,TRBD2,TRBJ2-3
TGTGCCAGCAGCGTAGGACTAGACTCGGGGGAGCTGTTTTTT,CASSVGLDSGELFF,TRBV9,.,.,TRBJ2-2
TGTGCCAGCAGTTCTACCGGGACAGGGAACTATGGCTACACCTTC,CASSSTGTGNYGYTF,TRBV28,.,TRBD1,TRBJ1-2
TGTGCCAGCGGCCGGGACAGGGATCAGCCCCAGCATTTT,CASGRDRDQPQHF,TRBV2,once,TRBD1,TRBJ1-5
TGTGCCAGCAGGTCCAGGGAATGGACTGAAGCTTTCTTT,CASRSREWTEAFF,TRBV12-3/TRBV12-4,once,.,TRBJ1-1
TGTGCCAGCATCCAGGGGGCTCGGGGTGAAGCTTTCTTT,CASIQGARGEAFF,TRBV21-1,.,.,TRBJ1-1
TGTGCCAGCAGTGAACGTGTGGGACTAGCGGGGGGGCCCGTATTAAGGTCCTACAATGAGCAGTTCTTC,CASSERVGLAGGPVLRSYNEQFF,TRBV6-1,.,TRBD2,TRBJ2-1
TGTGCCACCCGACAGGGTTACGAGCAGTACTTC,CATRQGYEQYF,TRBV6-5,.,TRBD1,TRBJ2-7
TGTGCCAGCAGTGTTGGGGACAGGCCCCCTTATGGCTACACCTTC,CASSVGDRPPYGYTF,TRBV2,.,TRBD1,TRBJ1-2
TGTGCCAGCCTAGGGGGTTCCAATGAGCAGTTCTTC,CASLGGSNEQFF,TRBV12-3/TRBV12-4,.,.,TRBJ2-1
TGTGCCAGCAGCCCGGGACAGGAGAGCTCCTACGAGCAGTACTTC,CASSPGQESSYEQYF,TRBV7-2,.,TRBD1,TRBJ2-7
TGTGCCACCAGTGATTTTAGCAGGGCCGGGCGGTACCAAGAGACCCAGTACTTC,CATSDFSRAGRYQETQYF,TRBV24-1,.,.,TRBJ2-5
TGTGCCAGCAGCGAGGGACTAGCGAACACCGGGGAGCTGTTTTTT,CASSEGLANTGELFF,TRBV7-9,.,TRBD2,TRBJ2-2
TGTGCCGAGCGCCCTTCCCTTAATTCACCCCTCCACTTT,CAERPSLNSPLHF,TRBV30,.,.,TRBJ1-6
TGTGCCAGCAGCTTAGCTGGGACAGGGATCGCCAGGAACACTGAAGCTTTCTTT,CASSLAGTGIARNTEAFF,TRBV7-9,.,TRBD1,TRBJ1-1
TGTGCCAGCACCAGCTGGGACAGAAATAATTCACCCCTCCACTTT,CASTSWDRNNSPLHF,TRBV6-5,.,TRBD1,TRBJ1-6
TGTGCCAGCAGTTACTTAGCCGACCGCGGAGACACTGAAGCTTTCTTT,CASSYLADRGDTEAFF,TRBV6-2/TRBV6-3,.,.,TRBJ1-1
TGTGCCAGCAGCCAGGGGGAGGGCCCACTAGTCACCGCAGATACGCAGTATTTT,CASSQGEGPLVTADTQYF,TRBV3-1/TRBV3-2,once,TRBD2,TRBJ2-3
TGTGCCACCAGTGACAACCTACCCCGCGGGGCGTTCACCGGGGAGCTGTTTTTT,CATSDNLPRGAFTGELFF,TRBV24-1,.,.,TRBJ2-2
TGTGCCAGCAGCCCCGGGAGATTCACAGATACGCAGTATTTT,CASSPGRFTDTQYF,TRBV11-2,.,.,TRBJ2-3
TGTGCCAGCAGCAGAGGGACTAGCGTCACAGATACGCAGTATTTT,CASSRGTSVTDTQYF,TRBV11-3,.,TRBD2,TRBJ2-3
TGTGCCAGCAGGTCGGACAGGGGCTCCTACAATGAGCAGTTCTTC,CASRSDRGSYNEQFF,TRBV6-5,.,TRBD1,TRBJ2-1
TGTGCCAGCAGCCCCGTTGGGCAGGACTCTGGAAACACCATATATTTT,CASSPVGQDSGNTIYF,TRBV7-9,.,.,TRBJ1-3
TGTGCCAGTAGTATATCCGGGGGGGGTCGGGATACGCAGTATTTT,CASSISGGGRDTQYF,TRBV19,.,TRBD2,TRBJ2-3
TGTGCCAGCAGCCACACTCTATACGAGCAGTACTTC,CASSHTLYEQYF,TRBV14,.,.,TRBJ2-7
TGTGCCAGCAGCTTGGACAGAAATTATGGTGGCTACACCTTC,CASSLDRNYGGYTF,TRBV5-6,.,.,TRBJ1-2
TGTGCCAGCAGTTTAGGCGCGGCTGTCGGTGAAGCTTTCTTT,CASSLGAAVGEAFF,TRBV28,.,.,TRBJ1-1
TGTGCCAGCAGTTTCGTTAATTCACCCCTCCACTTT,CASSFVNSPLHF,TRBV27,.,.,TRBJ1-6
TGTGCCAGCAGCCAAACAGGGGGAGACACAGATACGCAGTATTTT,CASSQTGGDTDTQYF,TRBV3-1/TRBV3-2,few,TRBD1,TRBJ2-3
TGCGCCAGCAGCCAAGACAGGGGGCAAGGCACTGAAGCTTTCTTT,CASSQDRGQGTEAFF,TRBV4-3,.,TRBD1,TRBJ1-1
TGTGCCAGCAGTTTTCAGGGCAGAGGCTATGGCTACACCTTC,CASSFQGRGYGYTF,TRBV27,.,.,TRBJ1-2
TGTGCCAGCAGTTATGGCAGACCTAGAGACTATGGCTACACCTTC,CASSYGRPRDYGYTF,TRBV6-5,.,.,TRBJ1-2
TGTGCCTGGAGGCCCCTCGCCAGGGTAGGAAACACCATATATTTT,CAWRPLARVGNTIYF,TRBV30,.,.,TRBJ1-3
TGTGCCAGCAGCGTGGTCGGGACAGGCAATAACGCTGAAGCTTTCTTT,CASSVVGTGNNAEAFF,TRBV7-2,.,TRBD1,TRBJ1-1
TGTGCCAGCAGTTACAGGGGGCAGGATGAAAAACTGTTTTTT,CASSYRGQDEKLFF,TRBV6-2/TRBV6-3,.,TRBD1,TRBJ1-4
TGTGCCAGCAGTGAACAGGGACAGAGCTTCTATGGCTACACCTTC,CASSEQGQSFYGYTF,TRBV2,.,TRBD1,TRBJ1-2
TGTGCCAGCAGCGCCGGGGCCTACAATGAGCAGTTCTTC,CASSAGAYNEQFF,TRBV7-2,.,.,TRBJ2-1
TGCGCCAGCAGTGAGGTTGGGGCAGGCGGTCACGAGCAGTACTTC,CASSEVGAGGHEQYF,TRBV10-1,.,.,TRBJ2-7
TGTGCCAGCAGCTTATGGACAGGGAGGGGGCAAGAGACCCAGTACTTC,CASSLWTGRGQETQYF,TRBV13,many,.,TRBJ2-5
TGTGCCAGTTCCTCGGGACAGCCGAATTCACCCCTCCACTTT,CASSSGQPNSPLHF,TRBV19,few,TRBD1,TRBJ1-6
TGCGCCAGCAGAGGGGATCTAGAGACCCAGTACTTC,CASRGDLETQYF,TRBV5-1,.,.,TRBJ2-5
TGCGCCAGCAGCTTGAATGCGGGGGGTGGGGCAGATACGCAGTATTTT,CASSLNAGGGADTQYF,TRBV5-1,.,TRBD2,TRBJ2-3